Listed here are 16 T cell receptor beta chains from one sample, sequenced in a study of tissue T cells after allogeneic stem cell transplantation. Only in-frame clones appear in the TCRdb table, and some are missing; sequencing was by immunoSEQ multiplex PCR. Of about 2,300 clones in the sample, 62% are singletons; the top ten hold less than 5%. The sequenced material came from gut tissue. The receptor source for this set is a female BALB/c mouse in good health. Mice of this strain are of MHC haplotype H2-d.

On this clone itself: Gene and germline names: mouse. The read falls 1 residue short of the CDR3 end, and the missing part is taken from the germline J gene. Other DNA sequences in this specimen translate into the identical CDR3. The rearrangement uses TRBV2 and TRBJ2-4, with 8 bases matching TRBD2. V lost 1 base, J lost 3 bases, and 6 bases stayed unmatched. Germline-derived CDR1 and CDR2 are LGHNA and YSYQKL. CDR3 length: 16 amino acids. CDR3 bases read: TGTGCCAGCAGCCAAGTGGGGGGGGAGGGGCAAAACACCTTGTAC. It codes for CASSQVGGEGQNTLY. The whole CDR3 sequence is CASSQVGGEGQNTLYF.

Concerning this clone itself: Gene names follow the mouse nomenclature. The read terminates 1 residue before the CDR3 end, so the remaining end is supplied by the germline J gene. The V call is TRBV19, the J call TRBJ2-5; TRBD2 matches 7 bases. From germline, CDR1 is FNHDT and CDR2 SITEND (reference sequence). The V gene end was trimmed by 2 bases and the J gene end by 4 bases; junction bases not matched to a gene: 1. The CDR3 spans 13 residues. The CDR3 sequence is CASSMGGEDTQYF. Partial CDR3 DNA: TGTGCCAGCAGTATGGGGGGGGAAGACACCCAGTAC.

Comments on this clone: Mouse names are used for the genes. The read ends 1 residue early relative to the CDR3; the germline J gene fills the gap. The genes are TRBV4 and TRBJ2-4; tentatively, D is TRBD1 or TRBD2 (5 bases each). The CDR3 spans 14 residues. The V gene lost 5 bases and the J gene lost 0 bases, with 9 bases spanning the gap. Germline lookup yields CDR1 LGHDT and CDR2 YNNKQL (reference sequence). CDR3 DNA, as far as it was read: TGTGCCAGCAGCCCCCGGGACAGTCAAAACACCTTGTAC. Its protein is CASSPRDSQNTLY. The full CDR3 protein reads CASSPRDSQNTLYF.

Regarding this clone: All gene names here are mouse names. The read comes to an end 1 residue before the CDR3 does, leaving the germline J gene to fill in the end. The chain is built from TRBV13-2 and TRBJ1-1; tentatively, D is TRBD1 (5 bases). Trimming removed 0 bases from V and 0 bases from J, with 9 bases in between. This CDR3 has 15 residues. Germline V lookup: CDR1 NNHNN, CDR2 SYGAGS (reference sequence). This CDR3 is CASGDDGGANTEVFF. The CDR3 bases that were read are TGTGCCAGCGGTGATGACGGGGGGGCAAACACAGAAGTCTTC.

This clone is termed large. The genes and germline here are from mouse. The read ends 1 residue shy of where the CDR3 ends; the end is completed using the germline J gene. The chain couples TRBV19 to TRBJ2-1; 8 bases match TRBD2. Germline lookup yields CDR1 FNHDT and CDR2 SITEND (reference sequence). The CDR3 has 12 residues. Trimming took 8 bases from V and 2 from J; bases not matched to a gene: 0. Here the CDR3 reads CASGGDYAEQFF. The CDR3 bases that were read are TGTGCCAGTGGGGGGGACTATGCTGAGCAGTTC.

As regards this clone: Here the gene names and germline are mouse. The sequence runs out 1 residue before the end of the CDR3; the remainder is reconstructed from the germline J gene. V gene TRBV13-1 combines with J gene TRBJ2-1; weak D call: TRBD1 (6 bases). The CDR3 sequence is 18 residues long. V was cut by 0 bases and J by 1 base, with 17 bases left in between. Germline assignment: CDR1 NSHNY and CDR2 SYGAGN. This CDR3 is CASSDAQGMGKNYAEQFF. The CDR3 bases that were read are TGTGCCAGCAGTGATGCCCAGGGGATGGGGAAAAACTATGCTGAGCAGTTC.

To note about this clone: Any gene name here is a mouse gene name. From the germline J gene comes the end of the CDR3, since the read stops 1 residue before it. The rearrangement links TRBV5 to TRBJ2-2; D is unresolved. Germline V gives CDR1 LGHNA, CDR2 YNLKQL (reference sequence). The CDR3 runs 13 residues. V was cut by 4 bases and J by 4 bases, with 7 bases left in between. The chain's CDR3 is CASSPGVTGQLYF. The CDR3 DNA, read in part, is TGTGCCAGCAGCCCCGGAGTCACCGGGCAGCTCTAC.

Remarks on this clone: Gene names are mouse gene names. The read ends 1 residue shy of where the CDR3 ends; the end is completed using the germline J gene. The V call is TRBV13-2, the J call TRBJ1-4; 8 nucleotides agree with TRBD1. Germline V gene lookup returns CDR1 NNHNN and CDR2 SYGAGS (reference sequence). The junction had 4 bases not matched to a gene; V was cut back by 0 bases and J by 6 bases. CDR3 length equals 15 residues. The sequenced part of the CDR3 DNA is TGTGCCAGCGGTGATGGGCCAGGGGGCTACGAAAGATTATTT. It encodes CASGDGPGGYERLF. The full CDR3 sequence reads CASGDGPGGYERLFF.

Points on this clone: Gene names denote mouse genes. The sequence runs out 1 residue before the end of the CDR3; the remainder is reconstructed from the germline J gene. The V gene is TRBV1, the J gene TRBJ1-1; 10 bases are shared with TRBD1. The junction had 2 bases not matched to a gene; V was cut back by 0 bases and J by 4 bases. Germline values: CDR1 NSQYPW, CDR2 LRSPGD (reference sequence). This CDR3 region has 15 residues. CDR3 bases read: TGCACCTGCAGTGCAGAGACAGGGGGCGGCACAGAAGTCTTC. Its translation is CTCSAETGGGTEVF. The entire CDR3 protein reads CTCSAETGGGTEVFF.

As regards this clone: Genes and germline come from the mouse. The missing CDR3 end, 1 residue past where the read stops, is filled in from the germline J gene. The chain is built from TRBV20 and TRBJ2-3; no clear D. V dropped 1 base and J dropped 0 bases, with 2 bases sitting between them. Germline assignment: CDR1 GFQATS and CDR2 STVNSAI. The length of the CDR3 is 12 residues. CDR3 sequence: CGARASAETLYF. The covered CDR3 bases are TGTGGTGCTAGGGCTAGTGCAGAAACGCTGTAT. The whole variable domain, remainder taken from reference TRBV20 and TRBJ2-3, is GALVYQYPRRTICKSGTSMRMECQAVGFQATSVAWYRQSPQKTFELIALSTVNSAIKYEQNFTQEKFPISHPNLSFSSMTVLNAYLEDRGLYLCGARASAETLYFGSGTRLTVL.

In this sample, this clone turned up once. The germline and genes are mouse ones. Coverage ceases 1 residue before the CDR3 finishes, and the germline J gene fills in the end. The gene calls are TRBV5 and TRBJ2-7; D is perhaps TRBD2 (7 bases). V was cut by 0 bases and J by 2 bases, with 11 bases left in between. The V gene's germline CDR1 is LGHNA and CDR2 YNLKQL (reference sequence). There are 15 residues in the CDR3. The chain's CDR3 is CASSQDQGGAYEQYF. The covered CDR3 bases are TGTGCCAGCAGCCAAGATCAAGGGGGGGCCTATGAACAGTAC.

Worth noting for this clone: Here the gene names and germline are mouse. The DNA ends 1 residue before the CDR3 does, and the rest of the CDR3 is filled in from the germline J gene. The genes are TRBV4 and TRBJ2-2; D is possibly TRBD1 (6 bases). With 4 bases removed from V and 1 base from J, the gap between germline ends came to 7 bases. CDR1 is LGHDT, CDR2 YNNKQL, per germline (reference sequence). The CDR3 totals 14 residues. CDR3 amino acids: CASSSGQNTGQLYF. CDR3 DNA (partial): TGTGCCAGCAGCTCGGGACAAAACACCGGGCAGCTCTAC. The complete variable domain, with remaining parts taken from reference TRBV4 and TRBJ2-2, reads ETAVFQTPNYHVTQVGNEVSFNCKQTLGHDTMYWYKQDSKKLLKIMFSYNNKQLIVNETVPRRFSPQSSDKAHLNLRIKSVEPEDSAVYLCASSSGQNTGQLYFGEGSKLTVL.

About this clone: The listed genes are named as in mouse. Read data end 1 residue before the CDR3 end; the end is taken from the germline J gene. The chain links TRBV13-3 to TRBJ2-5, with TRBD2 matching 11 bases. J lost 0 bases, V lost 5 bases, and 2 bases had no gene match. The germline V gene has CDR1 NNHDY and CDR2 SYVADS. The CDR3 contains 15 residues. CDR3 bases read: TGTGCCAGCAGGGACTGGGGGGTTAACCAAGACACCCAGTAC. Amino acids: CASRDWGVNQDTQY. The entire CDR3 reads CASRDWGVNQDTQYF.

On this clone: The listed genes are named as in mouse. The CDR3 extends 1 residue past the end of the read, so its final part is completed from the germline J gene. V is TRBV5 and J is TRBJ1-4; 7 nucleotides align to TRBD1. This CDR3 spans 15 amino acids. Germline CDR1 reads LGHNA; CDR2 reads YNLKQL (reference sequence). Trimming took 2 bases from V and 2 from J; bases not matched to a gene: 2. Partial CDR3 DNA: TGTGCCAGCAGCCAATCGACAGGGTCCAACGAAAGATTATTT. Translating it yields CASSQSTGSNERLF. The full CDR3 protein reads CASSQSTGSNERLFF.

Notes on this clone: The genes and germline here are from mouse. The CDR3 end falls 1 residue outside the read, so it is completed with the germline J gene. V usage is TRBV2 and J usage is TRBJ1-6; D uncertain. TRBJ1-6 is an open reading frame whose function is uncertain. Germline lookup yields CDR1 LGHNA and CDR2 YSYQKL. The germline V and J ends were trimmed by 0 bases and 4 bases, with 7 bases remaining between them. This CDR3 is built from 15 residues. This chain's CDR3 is CASSQDREYNSPLYF. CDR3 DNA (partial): TGTGCCAGCAGCCAAGATCGGGAGTATAATTCGCCCCTCTAC.

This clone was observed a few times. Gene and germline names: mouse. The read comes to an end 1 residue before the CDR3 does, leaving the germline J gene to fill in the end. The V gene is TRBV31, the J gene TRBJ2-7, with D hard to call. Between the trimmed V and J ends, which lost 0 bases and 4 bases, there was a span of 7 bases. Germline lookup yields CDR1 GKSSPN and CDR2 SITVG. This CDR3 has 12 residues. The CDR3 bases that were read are TGTGCCTGGAGTCTAGTCTGGTATGAACAGTAC. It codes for CAWSLVWYEQY. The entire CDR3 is CAWSLVWYEQYF. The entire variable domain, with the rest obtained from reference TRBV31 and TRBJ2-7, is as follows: AQTIHQWPVAEIKAVGSPLSLGCTIKGKSSPNLYWYWQATGGTLQQLFYSITVGQVESVVQLNLSASRPKDDQFILSTEKLLLSHSGFYLCAWSLVWYEQYFGPGTRLTVL.